This entry lists 19 T cell receptor beta chains sequenced from one sample in a study of shared clonotypes between healthy human individuals. Data came from immunoSEQ multiplex PCR; TCRdb stores just in-frame clones and leaves some out. There are around 2.5 million clones in the sample; over 85% occur only once, and approximately 0.37% lies in the top ten. Sample: naive CD4+ T cells from PBMCs. Subset denoted: CD45RA+ positively selected. The receptors originated from a man in his late teens or twenties in good health. Some clones in this sample may be carry-over from other donors' samples.

V gene TRBV14 combines with J gene TRBJ2-2; D possibly corresponds to TRBD2 (5 bases). With 5 bases removed from V and 1 base from J, the gap between germline ends came to 11 bases. The CDR3 length is 15 residues. CDR1 is SGHDN and CDR2 is FVKESK in the germline V gene. CDR3 DNA: TGTGCCAGCAGCTTGCAGCGGCGGAACACCGGGGAGCTGTTTTTT. Residues: CASSLQRRNTGELFF.

This sequence joins TRBV11-2 and TRBJ1-1; D is perhaps TRBD1 (6 bases). The CDR3 has 15 amino acids. CDR1 is SGHAT, CDR2 FQNNGV, per germline. V lost 1 base to trimming and J lost 0 bases, with 9 bases between them. The CDR3 loop reads CASSLGTELNTEAFF. DNA for the CDR3: TGTGCCAGCAGCTTAGGGACAGAGCTGAACACTGAAGCTTTCTTT.

The table lists this clone with a count of one. This sequence joins TRBV21-1 and TRBJ2-5; TRBD1 reflects the table's D call only, with no check against the DNA. TRBV21-1 is classified as a pseudogene. The CDR3 contains 17 residues. This CDR3 reads CASSAPGRGQHQETQYF. CDR3 DNA sequence: TGTGCCAGCAGCGCCCCGGGCAGGGGCCAGCACCAAGAGACCCAGTACTTC.

The rearrangement uses TRBV30 and TRBJ1-6; D unclear. Per the germline V gene, CDR1 is GTSNPN and CDR2 is SVGIG (reference sequence). V was clipped by 5 bases and J by 2 bases, with 7 bases between them. The CDR3 is 13 amino acids. CDR3 in DNA: TGTGCCTGGGACCGGGCCTATAATTCACCCCTCCACTTT. It yields the protein CAWDRAYNSPLHF.

The J gene is TRBJ2-7, the V gene TRBV14; 7 nucleotides agree with TRBD1. Trimming took 4 bases from V and 0 from J; bases not matched to a gene: 6. The germline V gene has CDR1 SGHDN and CDR2 FVKESK. The CDR3 is made up of 15 amino acids. CDR3 loop: CASSRLTGSSYEQYF. The CDR3 nucleotides read TGTGCCAGCAGCCGATTGACAGGGTCCTCCTACGAGCAGTACTTC. The full variable domain, completed using reference TRBV14 and TRBJ2-7, is EAGVTQFPSHSVIEKGQTVTLRCDPISGHDNLYWYRRVMGKEIKFLLHFVKESKQDESGMPNNRFLAERTGGTYSTLKVQPAELEDSGVYFCASSRLTGSSYEQYFGPGTRLTVT.

The chain is built from TRBV28 and TRBJ2-7, with D tentatively TRBD1 (6 bases). Germline values: CDR1 MDHEN, CDR2 SYDVKM. The CDR3 has 12 residues. Trimming took off 5 bases at V and 6 bases at J, with 11 bases between the two ends. CDR3 protein: CASSQQGLEQYF. The CDR3, as DNA: TGTGCCAGCAGTCAACAGGGTCTCGAGCAGTACTTC.

J is TRBJ2-2 and V is TRBV5-4; 12 positions match TRBD1. CDR3 length equals 17 residues. The ends lost 0 bases at V and 4 bases at J; junction bases unmatched: 4. Per germline, CDR1 SGHNT and CDR2 YYREEE (reference sequence). The CDR3 spells CASSLGGTGGRTGELFF. The CDR3 bases are TGTGCCAGCAGCTTGGGAGGGACAGGGGGCCGCACCGGGGAGCTGTTTTTT.

This chain links TRBV27 with TRBJ2-3, with D maybe TRBD1 (7 bases). Germline CDR1 MNHEY, CDR2 SMNVEV (reference sequence). The length of the CDR3 is 12 residues. V lost 4 bases and J 11 bases, leaving 13 bases between the germline ends. CDR3 loop: CASSSRGEEQYF. The CDR3 DNA reads TGTGCCAGCAGTTCCAGGGGGGAGGAGCAGTATTTT.

The V and J genes are TRBV5-4 and TRBJ2-2; 12 bases are shared with TRBD1. Trimming at V came to 3 bases and at J to 6 bases, leaving 6 bases not matched to a gene. Germline V lookup: CDR1 SGHNT, CDR2 YYREEE (reference sequence). The CDR3 runs 16 residues. Here the CDR3 reads CASSSKGTGGSGELFF. The CDR3 region has the DNA TGTGCCAGCAGCTCCAAAGGGACAGGGGGCTCCGGGGAGCTGTTTTTT.

The chain uses TRBV6-1 and TRBJ1-1, with D maybe TRBD1 (5 bases). CDR3 size: 12 residues. The germline V and J ends were trimmed by 10 bases and 1 base, with 10 bases remaining between them. Germline-derived CDR1 and CDR2 are MNHNS and SASEGT. CDR3 loop: CAIGQPNTEAFF. As DNA, the CDR3 is TGTGCCATCGGACAACCGAACACTGAAGCTTTCTTT.

V gene TRBV6-6 combines with J gene TRBJ2-7; TRBD2 matches at 9 bases. The CDR3 runs to 15 residues. CDR1 is MNHNY and CDR2 is SVGAGI in the germline V gene (reference sequence). The J segment lost 2 bases and the V segment lost 6 bases, leaving 8 bases of the junction unmatched. The CDR3 is CASRPYSGGTYEQYF. The CDR3 region has the DNA TGTGCCAGCAGGCCCTATAGCGGGGGAACCTACGAGCAGTACTTC.

The J gene is TRBJ1-2, the V gene TRBV15, with 9 bases fitting TRBD1. After removal of 5 bases from V and 4 bases from J, the junction contained 2 bases not matched to a gene. The CDR3 runs 13 residues. The germline V gene encodes CDR1 LNHNV and CDR2 YYDKDF (reference sequence). The CDR3 sequence: CATSPGQGYGYTF. CDR3 nucleotide sequence: TGTGCCACCAGCCCGGGACAGGGCTATGGCTACACCTTC.

This chain uses TRBV12-2 with TRBJ2-7; the table gives TRBD1 as D, unverified against the DNA. TRBV12-2 is described as a pseudogene. This CDR3 contains 15 residues. DNA of the CDR3: TGTGCAAGTCGCTTAGATAAAACAGGGGGCTACGAGCAGTACTTC. It codes for CASRLDKTGGYEQYF.

The V call is TRBV18, the J call TRBJ1-5; no definite D call. This CDR3 contains 17 residues. V lost 4 bases and J lost 0, with 16 bases in between. The germline V gene has CDR1 KGHSH and CDR2 LQKENI. The DNA for the CDR3 is TGTGCCAGCTCACTTGGAGACGGACGTTATAGCAATCAGCCCCAGCATTTT. This encodes CASSLGDGRYSNQPQHF.

The V call is TRBV5-1, the J call TRBJ1-4; a weak D match, TRBD1 (6 bases). This CDR3 is built from 14 residues. Germline lookup yields CDR1 SGHRS and CDR2 YFSETQ. V shed 4 bases and J shed 8 bases, with 15 bases lying between them. The CDR3 coding sequence is TGCGCCAGCAGCAGCGACGGGACACCCGAAAAACTGTTTTTT. Encoded protein: CASSSDGTPEKLFF.

CDR3 loop: CASSERFGSVYEQYF. CDR3 nucleotide sequence: TGTGCCAGCAGTGAAAGGTTTGGGTCCGTCTACGAGCAGTACTTC. The gene calls are TRBV6-1 and TRBJ2-7; no firm D call. This CDR3 region has 15 residues. Trimming stripped 2 bases from V and 3 bases from J, with 14 bases between. The germline CDR1 and CDR2 sequences are MNHNS and SASEGT.

The V and J genes are TRBV18 and TRBJ2-3, with TRBD2 matching 7 bases. The CDR3 contains 17 residues. Germline CDR1 KGHSH, CDR2 LQKENI. Trimming at V came to 2 bases and at J to 2 bases, leaving 10 bases not matched to a gene. CDR3 nucleotide sequence: TGTGCCAGCTCACCAACAAAAACGCGGGACTACACAGATACGCAGTATTTT. It encodes CASSPTKTRDYTDTQYF.

This clone was detected only once. Distinct nucleotide sequences in the sample also encode this CDR3. This CDR3 is CASSFRGTDTQYF. Written as DNA, the CDR3 is TGTGCCAGCAGCTTCAGGGGAACGGATACGCAGTATTTT. The genes are TRBV5-4 and TRBJ2-3; possible D gene TRBD1, 6 bases. From germline, CDR1 is SGHNT and CDR2 YYREEE (reference sequence). Trimming cost V 2 bases and J 6 bases, with 10 bases left between them. The CDR3 runs to 13 residues. Complete variable domain (other parts from reference TRBV5-4 and TRBJ2-3): ETGVTQSPTHLIKTRGQQVTLRCSSQSGHNTVSWYQQALGQGPQFIFQYYREEENGRGNFPPRFSGLQFPNYSSELNVNALELDDSALYLCASSFRGTDTQYFGPGTRLTVL.

The rearrangement uses TRBV15 and TRBJ2-1; the match to TRBD2 covers 8 bases. The junction had 20 bases not matched to a gene; V was cut back by 3 bases and J by 4 bases. Per the germline V gene, CDR1 is LNHNV and CDR2 is YYDKDF (reference sequence). The CDR3 loop spans 20 amino acids. CDR3 region: CATSRLSGAPGTRQYNEQFF. CDR3 sequence (DNA): TGTGCCACCAGCAGGTTGTCGGGGGCCCCCGGGACTAGACAATACAATGAGCAGTTCTTC.